This TCR beta chain stems from a study of T-cell reconstitution after alpha-beta-depleted transplantation in children. Unique molecular identifiers were incorporated into the prepared TCRbeta library. TCRdb used MiXCR to reprocess the PCR reads, holding one entry per CDR3 protein. This sample has 150,000 to 200,000 distinct CDR3 sequences, with over 8.5% found just once. This CDR3 has 16 amino acids. CDR1 is SGHVS and CDR2 is FQNEAQ in the germline V gene. Trimming at V came to 2 bases and at J to 1 base, leaving 7 bases not matched to a gene. The study, taken as a whole, reports: Most T-cell counts and diversity one year after the transplant came from T cells that were newly produced.

This clonotype was seen at least ten times. The antigen remains undetermined. The input for sequencing was PBMCs, taken before TCRalphabeta/CD19-depleted stem cell transplant. This chain uses TRBV7-8 with TRBJ2-7, with TRBD2 matching over 8 bases. The TCR sequence derives from a boy younger than 10 with acute myeloid leukemia, due to receive a stem cell transplant. CDR3 coding DNA: TGTGCCAGCAGCTTATCGCGCGGGGGGTCATCCTACGAGCAGTACTTC. Its translation is CASSLSRGGSSYEQYF. The variable domain in full, completed from reference TRBV7-8 and TRBJ2-7, reads GAGVSQSPRYKVAKRGQDVALRCDPISGHVSLFWYQQALGQGPEFLTYFQNEAQLDKSGLPSDRFFAERPEGSVSTLKIQRTQQEDSAVYLCASSLSRGGSSYEQYFGPGTRLTVT.